A selection of T cell receptor beta chains follows, all from one sample in a study of vaccination and CD4 T cells after COVID-19. These receptors have no identified antigens. TCRdb processed the PCR reads anew with MiXCR; each CDR3 protein has one entry. The sample lists 9,500 to 15,000 distinct CDR3 sequences; 50% to 60% were seen once. The specimen was CD4+ T cells from blood, cultured in vitro. The receptors shown here come from a human donor who had recovered from COVID-19. Each CDR3 is given without its conserved first and last residue.

TRBJ1-4,13,TRBV20-1,SAPDRRSSNEKLF
TRBJ2-5,13,TRBV27,ASSLSPSGRETQY
TRBJ1-2,11,TRBV19,ASSIDRVGGYT
TRBJ1-5,11,TRBV20-1,SLQVAPNQPQH
TRBJ1-1,12,TRBV7-9,ASSLAGGQAEAF
TRBJ1-1,12,TRBV6-4,ASRRQGGNTEAF
TRBJ1-2,10,TRBV2,ASRAQGYGYT
TRBJ2-7,13,TRBV29-1,STKKGADDAYEQY
TRBJ2-1,14,TRBV7-3,ASSLQPSASYNEQF
TRBJ2-3,13,TRBV7-9,ASRAGLAGADTQY
TRBJ2-7,11,TRBV24-1,ATSDSFPSEQY
TRBJ2-4,11,TRBV18,ASSPPAKNIQY
TRBJ2-7,10,TRBV30,AWSVSIYEQY
TRBJ1-5,11,TRBV7-3,ASSTGPDQPQH
TRBJ2-7,11,TRBV7-6,ASSSRTDSEQY
TRBJ1-1,10,TRBV12-3/TRBV12-4,ASSYREEGSF
TRBJ2-3,14,TRBV6-4,ASSDSASGSTDTQY
TRBJ2-5,10,TRBV7-9,ASSPSQETQY
TRBJ2-7,13,TRBV6-1,ASSAEGHSAYEQY
TRBJ2-5,12,TRBV28,ASSTPGLDETQY
TRBJ1-1,12,TRBV19,ASSIEGQNTEAF
TRBJ2-1,14,TRBV7-8,ASRLSGSGSYNEQF
TRBJ1-1,13,TRBV7-3,ASSLMGSGDTEAF
TRBJ1-1,12,TRBV19,ASSRGQGTAEAF
TRBJ2-2,11,TRBV27,ASSPTLTGELF
TRBJ2-7,12,TRBV18,ASSPDGGSYEQY
TRBJ2-1,12,TRBV6-1,ASRLLADAGEQF
TRBJ2-1,12,TRBV7-8,ASSLGHSSNEQF
TRBJ1-5,12,TRBV3-1,ASSSGDSNQPQH
TRBJ2-7,14,TRBV9,ASSVAASSGVYEQY
TRBJ1-5,12,TRBV10-3,AISDRAHHQPQH
TRBJ1-1,11,TRBV7-3,ASSSDRVTEAF
TRBJ1-1,11,TRBV12-3/TRBV12-4,ASSSTGGTEAF
TRBJ2-3,12,TRBV2,ASRTDGYTDTQY
TRBJ1-6,10,TRBV30,AWSVGNSPLH
TRBJ1-5,11,TRBV20-1,SALQGYTQPQH
TRBJ2-2,14,TRBV7-9,ASSFYTGTGSGELF
TRBJ2-7,12,TRBV20-1,SATRDGHSYEQY
TRBJ2-1,11,TRBV6-4,ASSDSDNNEQF
TRBJ2-1,14,TRBV6-5,ASSYGRQGNYNEQF
TRBJ1-5,15,TRBV7-2,ASSLNYYREGNQPQH
TRBJ2-4,14,TRBV7-2,ASSSELTLAKNIQY
TRBJ2-2,13,TRBV15,ATSRLGRSGGELF
TRBJ1-5,11,TRBV7-6,ASSFSDNQPQH
TRBJ1-4,11,TRBV15,ATSRDSNEKLF
TRBJ1-5,11,TRBV30,AWSAQGDQPQH
TRBJ2-5,12,TRBV4-1,ASSQVAFLETQY
TRBJ1-5,13,TRBV20-1,SARGTAWRHQPQH
TRBJ1-1,13,TRBV15,ATSRVTAPGTEAF
TRBJ2-5,14,TRBV27,ASSPPGQGIRETQY
TRBJ1-1,12,TRBV6-1,ASRFQGRDTEAF
TRBJ2-7,11,TRBV7-9,ASNWDPEHEQY
TRBJ1-5,14,TRBV19,ASTNTRTGSIQPQH